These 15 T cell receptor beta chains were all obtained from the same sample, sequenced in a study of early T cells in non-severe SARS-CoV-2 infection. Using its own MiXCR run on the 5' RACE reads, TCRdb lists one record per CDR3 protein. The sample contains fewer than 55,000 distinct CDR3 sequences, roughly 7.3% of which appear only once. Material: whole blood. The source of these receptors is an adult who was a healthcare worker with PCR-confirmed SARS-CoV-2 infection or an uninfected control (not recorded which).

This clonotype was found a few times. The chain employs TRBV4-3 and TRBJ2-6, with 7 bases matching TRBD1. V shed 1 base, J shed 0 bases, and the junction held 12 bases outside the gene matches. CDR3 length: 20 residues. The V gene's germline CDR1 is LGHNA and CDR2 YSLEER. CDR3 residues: CASSQALVTGYNSGANVLTF. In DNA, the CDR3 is TGCGCCAGCAGCCAAGCCCTCGTGACAGGGTACAACTCTGGGGCCAACGTCCTGACTTTC.

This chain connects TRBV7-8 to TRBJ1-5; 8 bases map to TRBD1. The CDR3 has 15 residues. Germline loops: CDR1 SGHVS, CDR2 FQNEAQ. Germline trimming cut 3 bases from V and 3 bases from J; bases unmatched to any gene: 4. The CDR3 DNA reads TGTGCCAGCAGCTTGTGGACAGGGTCCAATCAGCCCCAGCATTTT. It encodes CASSLWTGSNQPQHF. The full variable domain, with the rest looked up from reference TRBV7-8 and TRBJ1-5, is GAGVSQSPRYKVAKRGQDVALRCDPISGHVSLFWYQQALGQGPEFLTYFQNEAQLDKSGLPSDRFFAERPEGSVSTLKIQRTQQEDSAVYLCASSLWTGSNQPQHFGDGTRLSIL.

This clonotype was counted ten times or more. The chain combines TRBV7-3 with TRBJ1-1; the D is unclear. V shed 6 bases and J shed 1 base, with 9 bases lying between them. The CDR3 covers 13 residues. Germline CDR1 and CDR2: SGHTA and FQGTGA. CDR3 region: CASSPAANTEAFF. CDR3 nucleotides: TGTGCCAGCAGTCCCGCCGCGAACACTGAAGCTTTCTTT.

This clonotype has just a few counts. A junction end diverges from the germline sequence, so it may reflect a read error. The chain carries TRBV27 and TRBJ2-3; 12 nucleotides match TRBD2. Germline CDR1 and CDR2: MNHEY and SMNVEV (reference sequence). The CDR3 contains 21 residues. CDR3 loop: CASSSRLAGALFRPSTDTQYF. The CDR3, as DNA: TGTGCCAGCAGTTCCAGACTAGCGGGGGCCCTATTTCGGCCTAGCACTGATACGCAGTATTTT.

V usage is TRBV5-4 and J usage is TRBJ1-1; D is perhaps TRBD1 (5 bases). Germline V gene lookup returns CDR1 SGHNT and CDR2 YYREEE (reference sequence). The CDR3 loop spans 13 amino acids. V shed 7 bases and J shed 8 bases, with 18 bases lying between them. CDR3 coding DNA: TGTGCCAGCCTAAATGCAAGGGGTAGGGAAGCTTTCTTT. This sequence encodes CASLNARGREAFF.

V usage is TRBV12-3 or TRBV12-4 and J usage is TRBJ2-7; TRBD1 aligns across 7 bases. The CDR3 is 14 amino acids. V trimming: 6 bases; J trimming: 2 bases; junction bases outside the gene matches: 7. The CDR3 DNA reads TGTGCCAGCAGCCGGGACAGCCTTACCTACGAGCAGTACTTC. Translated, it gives CASSRDSLTYEQYF.

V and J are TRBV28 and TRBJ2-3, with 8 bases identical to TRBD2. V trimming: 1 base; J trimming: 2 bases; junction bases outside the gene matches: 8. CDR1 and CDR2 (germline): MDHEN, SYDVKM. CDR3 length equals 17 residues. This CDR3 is CASSLFVVGGATDTQYF. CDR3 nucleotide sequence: TGTGCCAGCAGTTTATTTGTCGTCGGGGGGGCCACAGATACGCAGTATTTT.

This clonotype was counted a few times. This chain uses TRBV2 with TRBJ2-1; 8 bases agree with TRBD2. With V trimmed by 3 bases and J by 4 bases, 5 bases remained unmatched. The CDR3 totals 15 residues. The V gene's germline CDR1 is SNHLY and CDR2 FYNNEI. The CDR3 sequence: CASSDFSGEYNEQFF. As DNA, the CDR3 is TGTGCCAGCAGTGATTTTAGCGGGGAGTACAATGAGCAGTTCTTC.

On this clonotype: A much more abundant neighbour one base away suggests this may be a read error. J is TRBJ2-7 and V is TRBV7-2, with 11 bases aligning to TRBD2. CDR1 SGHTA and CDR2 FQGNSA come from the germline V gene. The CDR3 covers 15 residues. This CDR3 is CASSLLAGGKYELYF. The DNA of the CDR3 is TGTGCCAGCAGCTTATTAGCGGGGGGGAAGTACGAGCTGTACTTC.

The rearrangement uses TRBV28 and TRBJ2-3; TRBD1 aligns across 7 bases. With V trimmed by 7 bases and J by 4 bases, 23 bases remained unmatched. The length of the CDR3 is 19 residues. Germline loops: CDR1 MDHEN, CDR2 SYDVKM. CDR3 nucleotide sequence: TGTGCCAGCACTTACCTGTTAGAGGGGGCCTTGAAAAAATCAGATACGCAGTATTTT. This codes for CASTYLLEGALKKSDTQYF.

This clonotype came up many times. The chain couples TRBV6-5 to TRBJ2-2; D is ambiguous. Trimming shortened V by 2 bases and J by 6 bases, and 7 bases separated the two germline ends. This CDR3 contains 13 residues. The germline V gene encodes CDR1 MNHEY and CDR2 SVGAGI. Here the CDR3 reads CASSYNRAGELFF. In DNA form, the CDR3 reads TGTGCCAGCAGTTACAACCGCGCCGGGGAGCTGTTTTTT.

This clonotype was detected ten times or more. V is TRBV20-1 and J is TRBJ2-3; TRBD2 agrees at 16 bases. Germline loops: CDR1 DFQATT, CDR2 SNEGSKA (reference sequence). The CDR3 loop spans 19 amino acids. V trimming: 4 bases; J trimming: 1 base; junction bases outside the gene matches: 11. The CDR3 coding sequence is TGCAGTGCTACAACTACGGGACTAGCGGGGGGGCCCCGCACAGATACGCAGTATTTT. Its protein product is CSATTTGLAGGPRTDTQYF.

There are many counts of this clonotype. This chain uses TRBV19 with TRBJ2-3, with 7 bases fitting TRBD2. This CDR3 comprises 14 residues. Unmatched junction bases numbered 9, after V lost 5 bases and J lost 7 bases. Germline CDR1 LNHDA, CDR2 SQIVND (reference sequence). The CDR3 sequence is CASSAPELAHTQYF. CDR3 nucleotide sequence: TGTGCCAGTAGTGCCCCGGAACTAGCGCATACGCAGTATTTT.

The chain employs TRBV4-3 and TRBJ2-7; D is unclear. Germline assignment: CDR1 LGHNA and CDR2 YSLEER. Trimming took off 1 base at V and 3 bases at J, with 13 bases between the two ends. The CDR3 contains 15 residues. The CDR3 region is CASSQVNGPLYEQYF. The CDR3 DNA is TGCGCCAGCAGCCAAGTCAATGGGCCGCTCTACGAGCAGTACTTC.

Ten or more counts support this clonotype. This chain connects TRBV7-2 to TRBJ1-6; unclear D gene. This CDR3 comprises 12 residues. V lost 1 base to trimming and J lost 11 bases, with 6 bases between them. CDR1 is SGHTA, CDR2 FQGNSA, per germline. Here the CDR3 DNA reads TGTGCCAGCAGCTTAGATGCGACACCCCTCCACTTT. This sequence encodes CASSLDATPLHF.